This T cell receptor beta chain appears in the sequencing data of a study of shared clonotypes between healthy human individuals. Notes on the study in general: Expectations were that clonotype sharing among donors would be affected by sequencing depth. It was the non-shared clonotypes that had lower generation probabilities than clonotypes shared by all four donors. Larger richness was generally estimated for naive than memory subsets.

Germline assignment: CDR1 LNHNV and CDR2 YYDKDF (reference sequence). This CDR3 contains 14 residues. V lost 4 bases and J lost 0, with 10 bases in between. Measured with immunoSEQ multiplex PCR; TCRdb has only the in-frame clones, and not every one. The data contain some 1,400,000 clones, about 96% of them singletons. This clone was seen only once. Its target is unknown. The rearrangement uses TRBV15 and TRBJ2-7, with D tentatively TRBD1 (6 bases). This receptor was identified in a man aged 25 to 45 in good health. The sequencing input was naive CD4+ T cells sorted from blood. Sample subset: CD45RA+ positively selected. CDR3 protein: CATSIDRYSYEQYF. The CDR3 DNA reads TGTGCCACCAGCATTGACAGGTACTCCTACGAGCAGTACTTC.